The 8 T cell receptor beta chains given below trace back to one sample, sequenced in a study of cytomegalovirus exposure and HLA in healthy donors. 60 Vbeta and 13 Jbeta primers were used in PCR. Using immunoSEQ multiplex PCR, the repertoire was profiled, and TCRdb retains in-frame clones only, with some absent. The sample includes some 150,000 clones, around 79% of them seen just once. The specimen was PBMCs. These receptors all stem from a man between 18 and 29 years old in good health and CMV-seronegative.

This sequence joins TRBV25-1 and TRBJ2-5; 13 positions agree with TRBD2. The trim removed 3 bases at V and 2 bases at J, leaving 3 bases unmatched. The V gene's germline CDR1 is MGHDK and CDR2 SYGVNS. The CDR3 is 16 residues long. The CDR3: CASSERLAGGQETQYF. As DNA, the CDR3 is TGTGCCAGCAGTGAGCGACTAGCGGGGGGACAAGAGACCCAGTACTTC.

Here the CDR3 reads CASSPYSGGSLHF. In DNA form, the CDR3 reads TGTGCCAGCTCACCATACAGCGGAGGATCCCTCCACTTT. The chain employs TRBV18 and TRBJ1-6, with D unclear. CDR3 size: 13 residues. Between the trimmed V and J ends, which lost 2 bases and 14 bases, there was a span of 13 bases. The germline V gene encodes CDR1 KGHSH and CDR2 LQKENI.

The CDR3 protein is CASSSESEAFF. CDR3 coding DNA: TGTGCCAGCAGCTCAGAAAGTGAAGCTTTCTTT. The J gene is TRBJ1-1, the V gene TRBV7-9, with no clear D. The CDR3 is 11 amino acids. Trimming removed 4 bases from V and 7 bases from J, with 7 bases in between. The germline V gene encodes CDR1 SEHNR and CDR2 FQNEAQ (reference sequence).

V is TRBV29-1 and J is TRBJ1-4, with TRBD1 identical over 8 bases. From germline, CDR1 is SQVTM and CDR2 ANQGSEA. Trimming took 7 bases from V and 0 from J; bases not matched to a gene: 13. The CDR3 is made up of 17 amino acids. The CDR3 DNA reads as TGCAGCGCCTACGGGACAGGAAAAGTTGCAACTAATGAAAAACTGTTTTTT. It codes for CSAYGTGKVATNEKLFF.

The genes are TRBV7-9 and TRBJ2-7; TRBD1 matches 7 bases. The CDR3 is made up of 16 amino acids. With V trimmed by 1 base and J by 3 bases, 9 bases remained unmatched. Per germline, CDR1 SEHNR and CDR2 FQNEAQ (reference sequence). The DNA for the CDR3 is TGTGCCAGCAGCTTAGGCCATCGGGACAGCTTCTACGAGCAGTACTTC. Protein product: CASSLGHRDSFYEQYF.

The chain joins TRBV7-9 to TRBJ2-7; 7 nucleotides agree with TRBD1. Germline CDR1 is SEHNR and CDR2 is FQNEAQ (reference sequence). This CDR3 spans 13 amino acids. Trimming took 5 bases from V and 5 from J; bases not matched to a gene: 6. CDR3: CASSDRAVHEQYF. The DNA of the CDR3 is TGTGCCAGCAGCGACAGGGCGGTCCACGAGCAGTACTTC.

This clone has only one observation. CDR3 loop: CASSPWAGGNQPQHF. The CDR3 DNA reads TGTGCCAGCAGCCCCTGGGCAGGGGGCAATCAGCCCCAGCATTTT. This chain joins TRBV7-2 and TRBJ1-5; perhaps TRBD1 as D (6 bases). CDR3 length: 15 residues. Germline V CDR1 and CDR2: SGHTA, FQGNSA. Trimming shortened V by 5 bases and J by 2 bases, and 13 bases separated the two germline ends. The entire variable domain, with the rest obtained from reference TRBV7-2 and TRBJ1-5, is as follows: GAGVSQSPSNKVTEKGKDVELRCDPISGHTALYWYRQSLGQGLEFLIYFQGNSAPDKSGLPSDRFSAERTGGSVSTLTIQRTQQEDSAVYLCASSPWAGGNQPQHFGDGTRLSIL.

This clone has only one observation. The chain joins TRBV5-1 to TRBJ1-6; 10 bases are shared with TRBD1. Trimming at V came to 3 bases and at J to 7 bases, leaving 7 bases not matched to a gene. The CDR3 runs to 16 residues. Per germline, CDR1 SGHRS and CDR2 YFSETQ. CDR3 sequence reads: CASSSWGQGQNSPLHF. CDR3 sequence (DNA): TGCGCCAGCAGCTCCTGGGGACAGGGGCAAAATTCACCCCTCCACTTT.